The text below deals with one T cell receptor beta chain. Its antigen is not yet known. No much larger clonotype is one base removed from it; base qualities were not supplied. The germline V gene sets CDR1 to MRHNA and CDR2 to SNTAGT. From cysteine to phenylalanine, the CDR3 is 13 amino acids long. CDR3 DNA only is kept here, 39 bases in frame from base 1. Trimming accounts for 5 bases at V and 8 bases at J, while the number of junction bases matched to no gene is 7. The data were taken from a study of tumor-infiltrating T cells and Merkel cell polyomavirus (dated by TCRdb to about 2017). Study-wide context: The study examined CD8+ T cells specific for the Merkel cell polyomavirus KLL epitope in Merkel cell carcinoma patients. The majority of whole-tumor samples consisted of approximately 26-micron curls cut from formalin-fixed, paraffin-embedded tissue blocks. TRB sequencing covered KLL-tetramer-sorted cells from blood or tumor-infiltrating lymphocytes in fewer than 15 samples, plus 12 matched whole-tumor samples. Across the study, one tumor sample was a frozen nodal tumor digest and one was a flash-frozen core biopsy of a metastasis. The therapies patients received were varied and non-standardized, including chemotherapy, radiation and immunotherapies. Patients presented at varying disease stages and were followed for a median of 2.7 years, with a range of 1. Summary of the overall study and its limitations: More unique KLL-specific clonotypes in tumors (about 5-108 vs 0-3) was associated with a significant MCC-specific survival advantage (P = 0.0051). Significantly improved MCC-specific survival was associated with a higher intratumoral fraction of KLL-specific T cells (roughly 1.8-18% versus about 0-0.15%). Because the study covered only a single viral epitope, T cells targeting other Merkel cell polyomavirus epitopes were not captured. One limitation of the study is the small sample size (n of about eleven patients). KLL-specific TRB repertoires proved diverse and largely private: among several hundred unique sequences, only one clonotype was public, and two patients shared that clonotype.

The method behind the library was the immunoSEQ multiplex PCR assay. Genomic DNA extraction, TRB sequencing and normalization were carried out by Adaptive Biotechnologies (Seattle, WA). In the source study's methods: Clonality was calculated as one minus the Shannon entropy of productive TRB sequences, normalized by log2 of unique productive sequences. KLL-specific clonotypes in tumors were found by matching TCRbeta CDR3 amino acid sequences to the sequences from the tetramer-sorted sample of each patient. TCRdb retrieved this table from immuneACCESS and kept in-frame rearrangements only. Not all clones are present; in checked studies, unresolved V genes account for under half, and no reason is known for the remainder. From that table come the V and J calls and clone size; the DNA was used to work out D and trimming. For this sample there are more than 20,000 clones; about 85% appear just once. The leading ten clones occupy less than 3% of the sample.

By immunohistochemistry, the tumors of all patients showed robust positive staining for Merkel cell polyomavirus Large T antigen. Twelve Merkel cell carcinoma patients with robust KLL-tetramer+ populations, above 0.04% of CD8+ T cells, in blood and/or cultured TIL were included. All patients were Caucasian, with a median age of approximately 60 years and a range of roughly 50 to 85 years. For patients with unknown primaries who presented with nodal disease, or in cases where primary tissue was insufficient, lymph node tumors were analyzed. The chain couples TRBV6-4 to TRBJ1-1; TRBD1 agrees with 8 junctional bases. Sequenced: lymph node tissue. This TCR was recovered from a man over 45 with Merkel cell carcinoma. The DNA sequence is TGTGCCAGCAGTTCCGACAGGGGACGGGAAGCTTTCTTT. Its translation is CASSSDRGREAFF.